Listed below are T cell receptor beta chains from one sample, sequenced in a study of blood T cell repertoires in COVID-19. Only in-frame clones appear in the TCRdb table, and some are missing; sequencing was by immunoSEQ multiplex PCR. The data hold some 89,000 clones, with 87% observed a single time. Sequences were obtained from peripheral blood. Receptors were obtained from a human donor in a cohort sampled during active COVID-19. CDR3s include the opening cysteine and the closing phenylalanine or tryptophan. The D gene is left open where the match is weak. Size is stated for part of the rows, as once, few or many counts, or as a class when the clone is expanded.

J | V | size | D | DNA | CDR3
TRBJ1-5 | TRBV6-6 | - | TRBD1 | TGTGCCAGCGACCGGGCAGGGGGAAATAGCAATCAGCCCCAGCATTTT | CASDRAGGNSNQPQHF
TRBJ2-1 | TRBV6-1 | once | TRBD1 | TGTGCCAGCAGTGAGTCACAGGGGCAAACCAACAATGAGCAGTTCTTC | CASSESQGQTNNEQFF
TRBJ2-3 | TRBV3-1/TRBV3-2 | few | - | TGTGCCAGCACCCACGGGGGTGATACGCAGTATTTT | CASTHGGDTQYF
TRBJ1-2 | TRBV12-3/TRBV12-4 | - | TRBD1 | TGTGCCAGCAGTTATGGGACAGGGTATGGCTACACCTTC | CASSYGTGYGYTF
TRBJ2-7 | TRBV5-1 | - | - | TGCGCCAGCAGCCCCTGGGGGGGCCAGGGCAACGAGCAGTACTTC | CASSPWGGQGNEQYF
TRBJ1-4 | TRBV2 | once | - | TGTGCCAGCAGTGAAGCGCTCGGAACTAATGAAAAACTGTTTTTT | CASSEALGTNEKLFF
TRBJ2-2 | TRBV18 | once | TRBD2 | TGTGCCAGCTCACCACCGAACAACCAAGGACTAGCGGGGAACACCGGGGAGCTGTTTTTT | CASSPPNNQGLAGNTGELFF
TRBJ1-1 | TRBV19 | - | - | TGTGCCAGTAGTACAATCCGGGACACTGAAGCTTTCTTT | CASSTIRDTEAFF
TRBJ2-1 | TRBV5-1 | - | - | TGCGCCAGCAGCTTGTTTTCAGAGAACTACGACAATGAGCAGTTCTTC | CASSLFSENYDNEQFF
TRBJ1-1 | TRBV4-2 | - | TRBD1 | TGTGCCAGCACCCAGCAGGGGGTTGAGGCTGAAGCTTTCTTT | CASTQQGVEAEAFF
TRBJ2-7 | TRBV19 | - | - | TGTGCCAGTAGTACCCATACAGGAAACCCTTACGAGCAGTACTTC | CASSTHTGNPYEQYF
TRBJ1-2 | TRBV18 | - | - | TGTGCCAGCTCACCATCTATTGGGGGCAACTATGGCTACACCTTC | CASSPSIGGNYGYTF
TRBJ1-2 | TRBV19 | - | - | TGTGCCAGTAGTATAGATGGCAGGGAGGCTAACTATGGCTACACCTTC | CASSIDGREANYGYTF
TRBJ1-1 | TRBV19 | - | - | TGTGCCAGTAGTATAGATCGGGGGACGGCTAACACTGAAGCTTTCTTT | CASSIDRGTANTEAFF
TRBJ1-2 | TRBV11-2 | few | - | TGTGCCAGCAGCTCCCTCCCCCAGGGGAACTATGGCTACACCTTC | CASSSLPQGNYGYTF
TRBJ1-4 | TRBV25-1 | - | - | TGTGCCAGCAGTGCACTGGAGACAGGAGGAGAAAAACTGTTTTTT | CASSALETGGEKLFF
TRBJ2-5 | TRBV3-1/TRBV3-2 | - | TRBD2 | TGTGCCAGCAGCCCCCTAGCGGGAGGCGAGACCCAGTACTTC | CASSPLAGGETQYF
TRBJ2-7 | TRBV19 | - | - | TGTGCCAGTAGTAATGTGCGACAGTCGGGCTACGAGCAGTACTTC | CASSNVRQSGYEQYF
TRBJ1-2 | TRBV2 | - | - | TGTGCCAGCAGCGCCGGGGGTTTTGACTATGGCTACACCTTC | CASSAGGFDYGYTF
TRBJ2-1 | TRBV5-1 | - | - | TGCGCCAGCAGCTTGGAAGGCCAGGGCTACAATGAGCAGTTCTTC | CASSLEGQGYNEQFF
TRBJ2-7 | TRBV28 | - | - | TGTGCCAGCAGACCTCACAAGGGGACCTACGAGCAGTACTTC | CASRPHKGTYEQYF
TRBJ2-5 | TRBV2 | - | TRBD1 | TGTGCCAGCGGGGACAGACAAGAGACCCAGTACTTC | CASGDRQETQYF
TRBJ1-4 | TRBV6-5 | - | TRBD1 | TGTGCCAGCAGCGGAGACAGGGCGTTTGAAAAACTGTTTTTT | CASSGDRAFEKLFF
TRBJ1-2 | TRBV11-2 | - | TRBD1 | TGTGCCAGCAGCTTACTTGGGACAGACGACTATGGCTACACCTTC | CASSLLGTDDYGYTF